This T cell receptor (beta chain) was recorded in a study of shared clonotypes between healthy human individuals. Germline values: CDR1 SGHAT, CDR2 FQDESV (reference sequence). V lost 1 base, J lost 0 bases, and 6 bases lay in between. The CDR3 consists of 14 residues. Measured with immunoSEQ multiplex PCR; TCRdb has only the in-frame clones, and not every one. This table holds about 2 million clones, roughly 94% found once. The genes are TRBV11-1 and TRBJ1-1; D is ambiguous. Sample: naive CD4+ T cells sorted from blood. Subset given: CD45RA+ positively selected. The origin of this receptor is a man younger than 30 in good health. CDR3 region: CASSLGAVNTEAFF. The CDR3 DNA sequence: TGTGCCAGCAGCTTAGGGGCGGTGAACACTGAAGCTTTCTTT.